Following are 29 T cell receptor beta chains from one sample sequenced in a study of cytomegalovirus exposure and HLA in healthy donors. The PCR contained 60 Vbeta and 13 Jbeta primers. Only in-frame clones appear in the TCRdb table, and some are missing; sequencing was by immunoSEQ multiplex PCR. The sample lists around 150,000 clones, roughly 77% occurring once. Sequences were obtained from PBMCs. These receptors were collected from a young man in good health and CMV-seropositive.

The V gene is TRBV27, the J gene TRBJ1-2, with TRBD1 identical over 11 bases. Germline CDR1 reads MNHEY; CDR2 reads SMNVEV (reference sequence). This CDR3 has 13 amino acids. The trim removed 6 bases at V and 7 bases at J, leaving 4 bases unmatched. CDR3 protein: CASSGQGARGYTF. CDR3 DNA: TGTGCCAGCAGCGGACAGGGGGCGCGTGGCTACACCTTC.

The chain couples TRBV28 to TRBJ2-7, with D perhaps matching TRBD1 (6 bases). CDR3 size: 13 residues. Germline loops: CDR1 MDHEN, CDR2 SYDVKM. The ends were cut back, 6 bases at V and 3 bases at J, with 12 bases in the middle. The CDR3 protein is CASSPDRSYEQYV. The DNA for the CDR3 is TGTGCCAGCAGCCCCGACAGGAGCTACGAGCAGTACGTC.

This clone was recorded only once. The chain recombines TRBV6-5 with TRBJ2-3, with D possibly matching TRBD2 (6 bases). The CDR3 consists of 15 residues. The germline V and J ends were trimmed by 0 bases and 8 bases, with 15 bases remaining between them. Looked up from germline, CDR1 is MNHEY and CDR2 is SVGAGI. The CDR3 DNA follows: TGTGCCAGCAGTTACTCTAGCGGCGATTCGGGTACGCAGTATTTT. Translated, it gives CASSYSSGDSGTQYF.

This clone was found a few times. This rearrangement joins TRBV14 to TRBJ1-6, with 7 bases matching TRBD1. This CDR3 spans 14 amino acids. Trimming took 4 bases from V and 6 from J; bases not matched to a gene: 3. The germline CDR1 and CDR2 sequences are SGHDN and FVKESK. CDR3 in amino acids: CASSLGQFNSPLHF. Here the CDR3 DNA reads TGTGCCAGCAGCCTGGGACAGTTTAATTCACCCCTCCACTTT. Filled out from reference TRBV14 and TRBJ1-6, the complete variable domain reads EAGVTQFPSHSVIEKGQTVTLRCDPISGHDNLYWYRRVMGKEIKFLLHFVKESKQDESGMPNNRFLAERTGGTYSTLKVQPAELEDSGVYFCASSLGQFNSPLHFGNGTRLTVT.

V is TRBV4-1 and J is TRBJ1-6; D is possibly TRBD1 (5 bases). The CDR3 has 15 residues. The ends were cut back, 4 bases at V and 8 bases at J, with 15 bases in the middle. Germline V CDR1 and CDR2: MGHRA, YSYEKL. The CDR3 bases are TGCGCCAGCAGCCCTAGACAGCTAGGTGATTCACCCCTCCACTTT. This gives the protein CASSPRQLGDSPLHF.

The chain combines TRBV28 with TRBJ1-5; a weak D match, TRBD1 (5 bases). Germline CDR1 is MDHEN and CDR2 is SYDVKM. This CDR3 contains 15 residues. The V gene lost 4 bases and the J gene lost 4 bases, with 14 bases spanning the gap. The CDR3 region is CASSYAGAENQPQHF. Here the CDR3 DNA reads TGTGCCAGCAGTTATGCTGGGGCAGAGAATCAGCCCCAGCATTTT.

CDR3: CASSLDYGEQPQHF. CDR3 DNA: TGTGCCAGCAGCTTAGATTACGGGGAACAGCCCCAGCATTTT. The rearrangement joins TRBV7-2 to TRBJ1-5; D gene uncertain. The CDR3 length is 14 residues. Germline V gives CDR1 SGHTA, CDR2 FQGNSA. V shed 1 base and J shed 7 bases, with 11 bases lying between them.

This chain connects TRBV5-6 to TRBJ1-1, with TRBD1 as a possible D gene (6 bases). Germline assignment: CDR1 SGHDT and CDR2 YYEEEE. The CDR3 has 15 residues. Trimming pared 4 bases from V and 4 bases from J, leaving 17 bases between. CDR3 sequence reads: CASSPPARGSTEAFF. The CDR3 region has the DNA TGTGCCAGCAGCCCCCCGGCGAGGGGGAGCACTGAAGCTTTCTTT.

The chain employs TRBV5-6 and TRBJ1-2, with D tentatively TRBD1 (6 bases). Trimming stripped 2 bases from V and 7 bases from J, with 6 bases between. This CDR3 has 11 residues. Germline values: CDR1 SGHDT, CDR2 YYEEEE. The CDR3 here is CASSFRGGYTF. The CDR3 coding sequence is TGTGCCAGCAGCTTCAGGGGTGGCTACACCTTC.

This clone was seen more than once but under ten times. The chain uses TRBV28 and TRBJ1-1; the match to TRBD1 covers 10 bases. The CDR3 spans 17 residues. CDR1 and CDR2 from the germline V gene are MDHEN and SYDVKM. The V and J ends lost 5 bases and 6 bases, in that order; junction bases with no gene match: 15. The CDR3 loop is CASSLTGGLVPGSEAFF. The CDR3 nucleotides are TGTGCCAGCAGTCTGACAGGGGGCCTGGTTCCTGGGTCTGAAGCTTTCTTT.

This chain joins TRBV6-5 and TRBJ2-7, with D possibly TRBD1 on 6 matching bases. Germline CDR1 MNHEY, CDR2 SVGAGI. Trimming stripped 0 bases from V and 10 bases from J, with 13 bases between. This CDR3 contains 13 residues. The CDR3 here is CASSYSDTGIQYV. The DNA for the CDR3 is TGTGCCAGCAGTTACTCGGACACAGGGATACAGTACGTC.

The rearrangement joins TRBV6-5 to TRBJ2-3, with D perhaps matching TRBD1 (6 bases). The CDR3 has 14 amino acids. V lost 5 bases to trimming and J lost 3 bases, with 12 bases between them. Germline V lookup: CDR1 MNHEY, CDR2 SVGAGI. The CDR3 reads CASSVQGGTDTQYF. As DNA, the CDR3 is TGTGCCAGCAGTGTACAGGGCGGTACAGATACGCAGTATTTT.

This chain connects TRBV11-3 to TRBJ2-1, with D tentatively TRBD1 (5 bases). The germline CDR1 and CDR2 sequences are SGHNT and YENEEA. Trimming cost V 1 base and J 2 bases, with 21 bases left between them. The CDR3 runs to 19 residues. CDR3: CASSLGVDIYNPTYNEQFF. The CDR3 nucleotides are TGTGCCAGCAGCTTAGGGGTGGACATTTATAACCCGACCTACAATGAGCAGTTCTTC. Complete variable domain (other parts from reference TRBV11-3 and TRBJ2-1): EAGVVQSPRYKIIEKKQPVAFWCNPISGHNTLYWYLQNLGQGPELLIRYENEEAVDDSQLPKDRFSAERLKGVDSTLKIQPAELGDSAVYLCASSLGVDIYNPTYNEQFFGPGTRLTVL.

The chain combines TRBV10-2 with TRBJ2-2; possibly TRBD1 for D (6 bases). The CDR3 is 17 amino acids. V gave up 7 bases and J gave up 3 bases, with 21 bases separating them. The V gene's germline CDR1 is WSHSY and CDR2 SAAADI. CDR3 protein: CASKETGLKRDTGELFF. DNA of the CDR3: TGCGCCAGCAAAGAAACAGGGTTAAAAAGGGACACCGGGGAGCTGTTTTTT.

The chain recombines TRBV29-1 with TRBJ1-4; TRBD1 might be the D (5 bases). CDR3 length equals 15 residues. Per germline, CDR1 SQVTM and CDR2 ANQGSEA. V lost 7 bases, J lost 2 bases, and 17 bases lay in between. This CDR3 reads CSATPPGNTNEKLFF. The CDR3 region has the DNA TGCAGCGCCACACCCCCAGGGAATACTAATGAAAAACTGTTTTTT.

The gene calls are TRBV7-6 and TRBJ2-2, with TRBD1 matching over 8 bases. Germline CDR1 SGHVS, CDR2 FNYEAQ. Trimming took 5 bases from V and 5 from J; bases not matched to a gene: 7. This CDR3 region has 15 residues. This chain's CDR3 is CASSPRTGMTGELFF. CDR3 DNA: TGTGCCAGCAGCCCACGGACAGGGATGACCGGGGAGCTGTTTTTT.

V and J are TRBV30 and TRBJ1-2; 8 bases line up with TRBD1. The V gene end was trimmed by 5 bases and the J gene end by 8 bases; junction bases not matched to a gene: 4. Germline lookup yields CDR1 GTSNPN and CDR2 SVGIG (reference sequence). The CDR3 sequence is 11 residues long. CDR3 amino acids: CAWGRTGGYTF. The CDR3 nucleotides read TGTGCCTGGGGACGGACAGGGGGCTACACCTTC.

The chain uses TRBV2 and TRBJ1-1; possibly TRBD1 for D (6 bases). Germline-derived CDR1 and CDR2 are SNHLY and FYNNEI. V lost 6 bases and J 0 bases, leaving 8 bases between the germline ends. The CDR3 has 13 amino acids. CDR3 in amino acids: CASSRTVNTEAFF. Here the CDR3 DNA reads TGTGCCAGCAGCCGGACAGTGAACACTGAAGCTTTCTTT.

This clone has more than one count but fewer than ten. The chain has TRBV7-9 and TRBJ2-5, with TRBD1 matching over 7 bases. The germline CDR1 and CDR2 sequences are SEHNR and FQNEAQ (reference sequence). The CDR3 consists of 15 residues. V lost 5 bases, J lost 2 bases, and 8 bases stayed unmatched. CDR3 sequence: CASSPKTGNQETQYF. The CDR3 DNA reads TGTGCCAGCAGCCCTAAGACAGGGAATCAAGAGACCCAGTACTTC.

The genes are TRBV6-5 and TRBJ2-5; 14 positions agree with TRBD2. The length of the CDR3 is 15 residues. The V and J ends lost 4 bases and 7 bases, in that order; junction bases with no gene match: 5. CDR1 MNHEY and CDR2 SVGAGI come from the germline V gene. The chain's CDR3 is CASSSETSGGGTQYF. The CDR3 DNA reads TGTGCCAGCAGTTCCGAGACTAGCGGGGGGGGGACCCAGTACTTC.

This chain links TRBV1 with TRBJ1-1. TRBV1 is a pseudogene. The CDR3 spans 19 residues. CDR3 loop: CTSPALTTGLRTPNTEAFF. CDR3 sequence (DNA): TGCACCAGCCCCGCCTTGACTACCGGGCTCCGGACGCCGAACACTGAAGCTTTCTTT.

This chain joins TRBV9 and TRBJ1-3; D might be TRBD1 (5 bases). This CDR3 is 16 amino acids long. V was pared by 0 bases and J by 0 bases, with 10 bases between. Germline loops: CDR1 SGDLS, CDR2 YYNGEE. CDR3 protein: CASSVGWGRSGNTIYF. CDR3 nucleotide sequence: TGTGCCAGCAGCGTAGGGTGGGGCCGCTCTGGAAACACCATATATTTT.

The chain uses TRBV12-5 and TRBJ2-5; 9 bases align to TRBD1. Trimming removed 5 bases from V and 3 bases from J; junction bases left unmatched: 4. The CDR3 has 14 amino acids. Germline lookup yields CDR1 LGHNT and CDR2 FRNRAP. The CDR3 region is CASGPGQGEETQYF. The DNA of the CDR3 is TGTGCTAGTGGTCCGGGACAGGGAGAAGAGACCCAGTACTTC.

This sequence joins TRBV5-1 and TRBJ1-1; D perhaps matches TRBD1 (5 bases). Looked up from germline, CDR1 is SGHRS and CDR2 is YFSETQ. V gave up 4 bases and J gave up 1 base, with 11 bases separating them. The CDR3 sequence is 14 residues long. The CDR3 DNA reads TGCGCCAGCAGCCAATATGACAGGAACACTGAAGCTTTCTTT. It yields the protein CASSQYDRNTEAFF.

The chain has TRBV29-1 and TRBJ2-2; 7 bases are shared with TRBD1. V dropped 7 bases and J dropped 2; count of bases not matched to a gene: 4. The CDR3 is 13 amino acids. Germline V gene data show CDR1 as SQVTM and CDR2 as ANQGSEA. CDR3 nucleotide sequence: TGCAGCGCCGGGACAGCCAACACCGGGGAGCTGTTTTTT. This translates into CSAGTANTGELFF.

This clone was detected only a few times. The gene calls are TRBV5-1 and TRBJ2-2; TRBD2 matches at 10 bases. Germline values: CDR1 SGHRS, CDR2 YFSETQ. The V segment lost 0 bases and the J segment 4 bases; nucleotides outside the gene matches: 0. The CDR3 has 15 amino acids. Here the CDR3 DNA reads TGCGCCAGCAGCTTGGGGACTAGCGGCACCGGGGAGCTGTTTTTT. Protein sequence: CASSLGTSGTGELFF.

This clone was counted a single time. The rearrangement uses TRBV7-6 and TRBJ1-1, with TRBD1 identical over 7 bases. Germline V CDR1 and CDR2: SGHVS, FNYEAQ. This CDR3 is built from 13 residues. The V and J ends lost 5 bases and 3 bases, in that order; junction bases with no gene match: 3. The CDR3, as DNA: TGTGCCAGCAGCCGAGGACAGGACACTGAAGCTTTCTTT. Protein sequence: CASSRGQDTEAFF.

DNA for the CDR3: TGCAGCGTTGAAGCGGGACAGGGGATGCCCCAGCATTTT. Translating gives CSVEAGQGMPQHF. This chain links TRBV29-1 with TRBJ1-5; 10 positions match TRBD1. CDR1 and CDR2 from the germline V gene are SQVTM and ANQGSEA. CDR3 length: 13 residues. With V trimmed by 1 base and J by 9 bases, 3 bases remained unmatched.

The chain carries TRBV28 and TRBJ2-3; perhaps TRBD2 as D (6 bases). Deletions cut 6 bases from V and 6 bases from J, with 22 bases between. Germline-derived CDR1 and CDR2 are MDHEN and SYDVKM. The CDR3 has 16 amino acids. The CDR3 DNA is TGTGCCAGCAGCTTCATCGATAGAGTCCGGGGGGATACGCAGTATTTT. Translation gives CASSFIDRVRGDTQYF.